A single sample is the source of the 3 T cell receptor beta chains below, sequenced in a study of cytomegalovirus exposure and HLA in healthy donors. With 60 Vbeta and 13 Jbeta primers, the PCR was carried out. The table came from immunoSEQ multiplex PCR; TCRdb's copy has only in-frame clones and leaves some out. Among 110,000 to 150,000 clones, over 55% were seen once, and the ten largest hold 2% to 2.5%. Sample: PBMCs. These TCRs come from a man in his forties in good health and CMV-seronegative.

V and J are TRBV5-1 and TRBJ1-4; 9 bases are shared with TRBD1. V was pared by 4 bases and J by 7 bases, with 5 bases of the junction left unmatched. CDR1 and CDR2 (germline): SGHRS, YFSETQ. This CDR3 region has 14 residues. This chain's CDR3 is CASSPTGGGEKLFF. CDR3 in DNA: TGCGCCAGCAGCCCGACAGGGGGTGGTGAAAAACTGTTTTTT.

V usage is TRBV4-1 and J usage is TRBJ1-1; possibly TRBD1 for D (6 bases). This CDR3 is 13 amino acids long. The V end lost 4 bases, the J end lost 0 bases, and 6 bases lay between the germline ends. Germline V gives CDR1 MGHRA, CDR2 YSYEKL. As DNA, the CDR3 is TGCGCCAGCAGCCGACAGGTGAACACTGAAGCTTTCTTT. Translated: CASSRQVNTEAFF.

The V call is TRBV15, the J call TRBJ2-5; TRBD2 matches 7 bases. From germline, CDR1 is LNHNV and CDR2 YYDKDF (reference sequence). The J segment lost 5 bases and the V segment lost 1 base, leaving 7 bases of the junction unmatched. The CDR3 loop spans 15 amino acids. CDR3 in DNA: TGTGCCACCAGCAGAGCTACGAACGGGGGGGAGACCCAGTACTTC. Translated, it gives CATSRATNGGETQYF.